This paragraph reports one T cell receptor (beta chain). As yet, its antigen is unknown. The sample comes from a study of cytomegalovirus exposure and HLA in healthy donors. The donors were members of the roughly 120-subject validation cohort (separate from the roughly 670-subject first cohort). Clones were sequenced by immunoSEQ multiplex PCR, and TCRdb holds only the in-frame ones, with some missing. The sample lists 120,000 or so clones, roughly 90% occurring once. General study results and limits: That first-cohort TCR clusters tended to co-occur in the approximately 110 validation repertoires was found in a later analysis.

Per the germline V gene, CDR1 is LNHDA and CDR2 is SQIVND (reference sequence). Losses at the gene ends were 1 base for V and 3 bases for J; bases not matched to a gene: 2. The CDR3 extends over 15 amino acids. The chain has TRBV19 and TRBJ2-3; the match to TRBD2 covers 9 bases. The clonotype comes from a young woman in good health and CMV-seronegative. The sequenced sample was PBMCs. The CDR3 here is CASSIGAGGTDTQYF. DNA for the CDR3: TGTGCCAGTAGTATAGGAGCGGGAGGAACAGATACGCAGTATTTT.